The clone carrying this T cell receptor (beta chain) was found a few times. Its antigen is not known. The sample is drawn from a study of T-cell memory formation after mild COVID-19. Study details: In these data, TCR clusters were largely donor specific.

In germline, CDR1 is MNHEY, CDR2 SVGEGT. V was pared by 0 bases and J by 0 bases, with 15 bases between. CDR3 length: 18 residues. TCRdb recomputed calls from the 5' RACE reads with MiXCR, one row per CDR3 protein. The table records a few hundred thousand distinct CDR3 sequences, 16% of them present only once. Study-level results: Within pre-infection memory, some responding clones were found, suggesting cross-reactive memory joined. Among CD4+ contracting clones, most were CM and EM, and CD8+ ones EMRA. The study found balanced CD4/CD8 in clones contracting day 15 to 85 and a CD4+ lean in later expanders.

The V call is TRBV6-2 or TRBV6-3, the J call TRBJ2-1; a weak D match, TRBD2 (6 bases). The sequencing sample was made of PBMCs or a T cell subset sorted from them (not recorded which). The clonotype was recovered from a young man who had mild COVID-19 (a few samples of this study predate the infection). Cell type and time point are not known. CDR3 DNA: TGTGCCAGCAGTTACTCGAGGATAGGGAGGTTCTCCTACAATGAGCAGTTCTTC. It specifies CASSYSRIGRFSYNEQFF.